These T cell receptor beta chains were read from a single sample in a study of blood T cell repertoires in COVID-19. This table comes from immunoSEQ multiplex PCR, and its TCRdb copy is limited to in-frame clones, with some not included. The sample includes about 180,000 clones, approximately 84% of them seen just once. The sequenced material came from peripheral blood. The receptors were sampled from a human donor in a cohort sampled during active COVID-19. Both conserved end residues are part of each CDR3. The D gene is left open where the match is weak. Size values are once, few and many counts, or a class for expanded clones, and some rows have none.

CASSLQGPNTIYF,TGTGCCAGCTCATTACAGGGGCCAAACACCATATATTTT,TRBV18,TRBD1,NA,TRBJ1-3
CASSLDTVPYNEQFF,TGTGCCAGCAGCTTAGACACAGTACCTTACAATGAGCAGTTCTTC,TRBV9,NA,NA,TRBJ2-1
CASSLESGVGQPQHF,TGTGCCAGCAGCTTAGAATCAGGGGTTGGGCAGCCCCAGCATTTT,TRBV11-2,NA,NA,TRBJ1-5
CASSLTPQGNYGYTF,TGTGCCAGCAGCTTAACCCCACAGGGCAACTATGGCTACACCTTC,TRBV7-8,NA,NA,TRBJ1-2
CASTVTGRSNEKLFF,TGTGCCAGCACTGTCACAGGGCGATCTAATGAAAAACTGTTTTTT,TRBV4-2,NA,NA,TRBJ1-4
CASSAGTPLHF,TGTGCCAGCAGCGCCGGTACACCCCTCCACTTT,TRBV5-6,NA,NA,TRBJ1-6
CATSRDWNRGSGGYTF,TGTGCCACCAGCAGAGATTGGAACAGGGGATCGGGTGGCTACACCTTC,TRBV15,TRBD1,NA,TRBJ1-2
CASTPRPGWAGNTIYF,TGTGCCAGTACCCCGAGGCCTGGATGGGCTGGAAACACCATATATTTT,TRBV19,NA,NA,TRBJ1-3
CASSIGTGGYTF,TGTGCCAGTAGTATCGGGACAGGGGGCTACACCTTC,TRBV19,TRBD1,NA,TRBJ1-2
CASSLGAGGPTDTQYF,TGTGCCAGCAGCTTGGGGGCGGGGGGCCCCACAGATACGCAGTATTTT,TRBV5-4,TRBD2,NA,TRBJ2-3
CASSLRVAIYEQYF,TGTGCCAGCAGCTTACGTGTTGCTATCTACGAGCAGTACTTC,TRBV7-2,NA,NA,TRBJ2-7
CASSFSGTTNEKLFF,TGTGCCAGCAGCTTTTCAGGGACAACTAATGAAAAACTGTTTTTT,TRBV9,NA,NA,TRBJ1-4
CASSLGLNSRRYF,TGTGCCAGCAGTTTGGGACTTAATTCGCGGCGGTACTTC,TRBV12-3/TRBV12-4,NA,few,TRBJ2-7
CASSAVAGLGVGELFF,TGTGCCAGCAGCGCGGTAGCGGGGCTGGGGGTCGGGGAGCTGTTTTTT,TRBV5-6,TRBD2,NA,TRBJ2-2
CASSQGTGSQPQHF,TGTGCCAGCAGCCAAGGGACAGGGTCGCAGCCCCAGCATTTT,TRBV3-1/TRBV3-2,TRBD1,few,TRBJ1-5
CASSYRPRMGNQPQHF,TGTGCCAGCAGTTACCGCCCCAGGATGGGCAATCAGCCCCAGCATTTT,TRBV6-6,NA,once,TRBJ1-5
CASSPDSPDTQYF,TGTGCCAGCAGCCCGGACAGTCCCGATACGCAGTATTTT,TRBV9,NA,NA,TRBJ2-3
CASSSRTGWEYGGYTF,TGCGCCAGCAGCTCCAGGACAGGGTGGGAGTACGGAGGCTACACCTTC,TRBV5-1,TRBD1,NA,TRBJ1-2
CASRGPGDQPQHF,TGTGCCAGCAGAGGGCCGGGGGATCAGCCCCAGCATTTT,TRBV2,NA,few,TRBJ1-5
CASSPSPAPSGNTEAFF,TGCGCCAGCAGCCCCTCACCCGCCCCGTCGGGGAACACTGAAGCTTTCTTT,TRBV4-1,NA,few,TRBJ1-1
CASSRDRGNYGYTF,TGTGCCAGCAGTCGGGACAGGGGGAACTATGGCTACACCTTC,TRBV6-5,TRBD1,NA,TRBJ1-2
CASSLADSGGFQETQYF,TGCGCCAGCAGCTTGGCCGATAGCGGGGGATTCCAAGAGACCCAGTACTTC,TRBV5-1,TRBD2,NA,TRBJ2-5
CASSYSTVTNTEAFF,TGTGCCAGCAGTTACTCGACAGTTACGAACACTGAAGCTTTCTTT,TRBV6-6,NA,NA,TRBJ1-1
CASSTAGLAVPSEQFF,TGCGCCAGCAGTACCGCGGGACTAGCGGTCCCCAGTGAGCAGTTCTTC,TRBV5-1,TRBD2,NA,TRBJ2-1
CASSLGGDEAFF,TGTGCCAGCAGCTTGGGCGGGGATGAAGCTTTCTTT,TRBV11-2,NA,NA,TRBJ1-1
CASSRVGWHEQYF,TGTGCCAGTAGTCGGGTCGGGTGGCACGAGCAGTACTTC,TRBV19,NA,NA,TRBJ2-7
CASSVDPRNTEAFF,TGTGCCAGCAGCGTAGATCCGAGGAACACTGAAGCTTTCTTT,TRBV9,NA,NA,TRBJ1-1
CASSPLGLAGGRQETQYF,TGTGCCAGCTCACCACTGGGACTAGCGGGGGGTCGACAAGAGACCCAGTACTTC,TRBV18,TRBD2,NA,TRBJ2-5
CSASSGGARYGYTF,TGCAGTGCCAGTTCGGGAGGGGCGCGGTATGGCTACACCTTC,TRBV20-1,NA,NA,TRBJ1-2
CASSQAPSLTYEQYF,TGTGCCAGCAGCCAGGCCCCGAGTCTTACCTACGAGCAGTACTTC,TRBV5-6,NA,NA,TRBJ2-7
CSASGTSGVITDTQYF,TGCAGTGCTAGTGGGACTAGCGGGGTCATCACAGATACGCAGTATTTT,TRBV20-1,TRBD2,NA,TRBJ2-3
CASSIGARGYDEQYF,TGTGCCAGTAGTATAGGCGCCCGAGGGTACGACGAGCAGTACTTC,TRBV19,NA,NA,TRBJ2-7
CASSLGDRLATDTQYF,TGCGCCAGCAGCTTGGGCGACAGACTCGCAACAGATACGCAGTATTTT,TRBV5-1,NA,NA,TRBJ2-3
CASSPSGGARINYGYTF,TGTGCCAGTAGTCCCTCAGGGGGCGCAAGGATTAACTATGGCTACACCTTC,TRBV19,TRBD1,NA,TRBJ1-2
CASSYGQTEAFF,TGTGCCAGCAGCTACGGACAGACTGAAGCTTTCTTT,TRBV11-2,NA,NA,TRBJ1-1
CASSLAHRGSGVYDTQYF,TGTGCCAGCAGCTTAGCCCACCGGGGTAGCGGGGTTTATGATACGCAGTATTTT,TRBV7-2,TRBD2,NA,TRBJ2-3
CASSYSRQGSYGYTF,TGTGCCAGCAGTTACTCGAGACAGGGGAGTTATGGCTACACCTTC,TRBV6-5,TRBD1,NA,TRBJ1-2
CASAGRGIDYGYTF,TGTGCCAGTGCCGGGAGGGGAATCGACTATGGCTACACCTTC,TRBV19,NA,NA,TRBJ1-2
CASSPRDRATYEQYF,TGTGCCAGCTCACCACGGGACAGGGCTACCTACGAGCAGTACTTC,TRBV18,TRBD1,once,TRBJ2-7
CASSPHPGQGIDTQYF,TGTGCCAGCAGCCCCCACCCGGGACAGGGGATAGATACGCAGTATTTT,TRBV7-6,TRBD1,NA,TRBJ2-3
CASTDRGNTEAFF,TGTGCCAGTACTGACAGGGGGAACACTGAAGCTTTCTTT,TRBV19,TRBD1,NA,TRBJ1-1
CASSLGGGVTEAFF,TGTGCCAGCAGCTTAGGGGGGGGTGTTACTGAAGCTTTCTTT,TRBV7-8,NA,once,TRBJ1-1
CASRRGQGTEKLFF,TGTGCCAGCCGTCGGGGACAGGGGACTGAAAAACTGTTTTTT,TRBV3-1/TRBV3-2,TRBD1,NA,TRBJ1-4
CASSEQTPRSSYEQYF,TGTGCCAGCAGCGAACAAACACCTAGGAGCTCCTACGAGCAGTACTTC,TRBV5-4,NA,NA,TRBJ2-7
CASSLGVAVPVSGANVLTF,TGTGCCAGCAGCTTAGGTGTGGCGGTACCGGTCTCTGGGGCCAACGTCCTGACTTTC,TRBV7-8,NA,NA,TRBJ2-6
CASSEALLAGVKNIQYF,TGTGCCAGCAGTGAAGCGCTTCTCGCGGGGGTAAAAAACATTCAGTACTTC,TRBV6-1,TRBD2,NA,TRBJ2-4
CASSWDRPVIYEQYF,TGTGCCAGCAGCTGGGACAGGCCAGTAATCTACGAGCAGTACTTC,TRBV11-2,TRBD1,NA,TRBJ2-7
CASSSPGLAGGPGETQYF,TGCGCCAGCAGTTCTCCGGGACTAGCGGGGGGGCCTGGAGAGACCCAGTACTTC,TRBV5-1,TRBD2,NA,TRBJ2-5
CASSLGPPGQGTTNEKLFF,TGCGCCAGCAGCTTGGGCCCTCCTGGACAGGGCACAACTAATGAAAAACTGTTTTTT,TRBV5-1,TRBD1,NA,TRBJ1-4
CASSLSAGGEAFF,TGTGCCAGCAGTTTATCAGCGGGCGGTGAAGCTTTCTTT,TRBV28,NA,NA,TRBJ1-1
CAISESTEHYGYTF,TGTGCCATCAGTGAGTCGACTGAGCACTATGGCTACACCTTC,TRBV10-3,NA,few,TRBJ1-2
CAWSVTGEHGYTF,TGTGCCTGGAGTGTCACAGGGGAGCATGGCTACACCTTC,TRBV30,TRBD1,few,TRBJ1-2
CASSQRTGTAGNTIYF,TGTGCCAGCTCACAGCGGACAGGGACTGCTGGAAACACCATATATTTT,TRBV18,TRBD1,NA,TRBJ1-3
CASSFGGVSTDTQYF,TGCGCCAGCAGCTTCGGCGGGGTAAGCACAGATACGCAGTATTTT,TRBV5-1,NA,NA,TRBJ2-3
CASSQVPAGGDEQYF,TGCGCCAGCAGCCAAGTTCCGGCAGGGGGCGACGAGCAGTACTTC,TRBV4-1,TRBD1,NA,TRBJ2-7
CASSKGQPTYEQYF,TGCGCCAGCAGCAAGGGACAACCTACCTACGAGCAGTACTTC,TRBV5-1,NA,NA,TRBJ2-7
CASSESGAVGNQPQHF,TGTGCCAGCAGCGAGTCGGGTGCGGTTGGCAATCAGCCCCAGCATTTT,TRBV7-8,NA,NA,TRBJ1-5